The TCR beta chain described here comes from a study of beta chain features in type 1 diabetes. The study, taken as a whole, reports: Shortening of TCRB CDR3s, moderate but significant, appeared in all four CD4+ subsets of Type 1 diabetes patients. Patients with type 1 diabetes carried fewer insertions and had more deletions at their VDJ junctions.

TCRB transcripts that were expressed got sequenced, as all of the isolated RNA had been reverse transcribed. Clones were read by immunoSEQ multiplex PCR, and TCRdb kept only the in-frame ones, dropping some. The sample contains approximately 250,000 clones, 9.5% to 13% of which appear only once. As to this clone: Its target is not known.

The sequenced sample was naive CD4+ T cells from blood. The TCR originated in a man in his thirties or forties with type 1 diabetes.

CDR3 in amino acids: CASSSQGGQGVTEAFF. In nucleotides, the CDR3 is TGTGCCAGCAGCTCCCAGGGAGGACAGGGAGTAACTGAAGCTTTCTTT. The chain combines TRBV13 with TRBJ1-1; 8 bases agree with TRBD1. Per the germline V gene, CDR1 is PRHDT and CDR2 is FYEKMQ (reference sequence). CDR3 length: 16 residues. V lost 4 bases and J lost 5; bases outside the gene matches: 12.